The 16 T cell receptor beta chains listed next were all sequenced from one sample in a study of beta chain features in type 1 diabetes. Expressed TCRB transcripts were sequenced after all isolated RNA was converted to cDNA. Clones were read by immunoSEQ multiplex PCR, and TCRdb kept only the in-frame ones, dropping some. Counted here are roughly 340,000 clones, approximately 15% occurring once; the ten biggest clones make up roughly 0.015%. The antigens for these receptors are not known. Points from the study as a whole: Type 1 diabetes patients showed a moderate but significant shortening of TCRB CDR3s in all four CD4+ subsets.

The sample was naive CD4+ T cells from blood. All receptors come from a woman younger than 30 with type 1 diabetes.

The chain employs TRBV7-6 and TRBJ2-7; 7 nucleotides align to TRBD2. The CDR3 spans 15 residues. The germline V gene has CDR1 SGHVS and CDR2 FNYEAQ. The ends lost 4 bases at V and 4 bases at J; junction bases unmatched: 10. CDR3 amino acids: CASSSQAGTMYEQYF. In DNA form, the CDR3 reads TGTGCCAGCAGCTCCCAAGCCGGGACTATGTACGAGCAGTACTTC. The entire variable domain, with the rest obtained from reference TRBV7-6 and TRBJ2-7, is as follows: GAGVSQSPRYKVTKRGQDVALRCDPISGHVSLYWYRQALGQGPEFLTYFNYEAQQDKSGLPNDRFSAERPEGSISTLTIQRTEQRDSAMYRCASSSQAGTMYEQYFGPGTRLTVT.

This clone came up a few times. The V gene is TRBV11-1, the J gene TRBJ2-3, with 8 bases fitting TRBD2. The ends lost 0 bases at V and 4 bases at J; junction bases unmatched: 15. This CDR3 is 19 amino acids long. CDR1 and CDR2 from the germline V gene are SGHAT and FQDESV (reference sequence). CDR3 nucleotides: TGTGCCAGCAGCTTAGCCCTGAAACTAGCGGCCCCCGGGGCAGATACGCAGTATTTT. Its protein product is CASSLALKLAAPGADTQYF.

The rearrangement links TRBV25-1 to TRBJ2-5, with 9 bases lining up with TRBD2. The CDR3 loop spans 16 amino acids. The V and J ends lost 4 bases and 2 bases, in that order; junction bases with no gene match: 8. From germline, CDR1 is MGHDK and CDR2 SYGVNS. This CDR3 is CASSVGSGRRQETQYF. CDR3 bases: TGTGCCAGCAGTGTTGGGAGCGGGAGGCGTCAAGAGACCCAGTACTTC.

This clone was seen a handful of times. This chain uses TRBV2 with TRBJ2-4; D is unclear. Germline-derived CDR1 and CDR2 are SNHLY and FYNNEI. V lost 6 bases and J lost 8, with 14 bases in between. The CDR3 totals 13 residues. CDR3: CASRNTIRDIQYF. The CDR3 DNA sequence: TGTGCCAGCAGAAACACTATACGGGACATTCAGTACTTC.

The chain uses TRBV5-1 and TRBJ2-3; 8 positions match TRBD2. Per germline, CDR1 SGHRS and CDR2 YFSETQ. J gave up 0 bases and V 4 bases, and 4 bases lay outside the gene matches. The CDR3 covers 15 residues. Here the CDR3 DNA reads TGCGCCAGCAGCCTAGCGGGCGATAGCACAGATACGCAGTATTTT. Its translation is CASSLAGDSTDTQYF.

V gene TRBV7-2 combines with J gene TRBJ2-5, with D possibly matching TRBD2 (5 bases). The CDR3 extends over 14 amino acids. Trimming left V 7 bases short and J 14 bases short, with 26 bases between. Looked up from germline, CDR1 is SGHTA and CDR2 is FQGNSA. CDR3 nucleotide sequence: TGTGCCAGCACGTTATCGACGATCGCGCTTAGACTATACTTC. Amino acid sequence: CASTLSTIALRLYF.

The genes are TRBV15 and TRBJ1-3; the D is unclear. Germline-derived CDR1 and CDR2 are LNHNV and YYDKDF (reference sequence). V gave up 8 bases and J gave up 0 bases, with 8 bases separating them. The CDR3 extends over 13 amino acids. The CDR3 protein is CATRVPSGNTIYF. CDR3 bases: TGTGCCACCCGGGTACCCTCTGGAAACACCATATATTTT. Complete variable domain (other parts from reference TRBV15 and TRBJ1-3): DAMVIQNPRYQVTQFGKPVTLSCSQTLNHNVMYWYQQKSSQAPKLLFHYYDKDFNNEADTPDNFQSRRPNTSFCFLDIRSPGLGDTAMYLCATRVPSGNTIYFGEGSWLTVV.

The DNA for the CDR3 is TGTGCCAGCAGCTTTGTAGGGGGTTACGAGCAGTACGTC. Its translation: CASSFVGGYEQYV. This chain joins TRBV11-2 and TRBJ2-7; perhaps TRBD1 as D (6 bases). CDR3 length equals 13 residues. Trimming left V 3 bases short and J 4 bases short, with 10 bases between. The germline CDR1 and CDR2 sequences are SGHAT and FQNNGV.

The chain's CDR3 is CAWSLGPTYEQYF. The DNA of the CDR3 is TGTGCCTGGAGTTTGGGGCCTACCTACGAGCAGTACTTC. The rearrangement uses TRBV30 and TRBJ2-7, with D tentatively TRBD1 (5 bases). The V gene lost 2 bases and the J gene lost 2 bases, with 10 bases spanning the gap. Germline V gene data show CDR1 as GTSNPN and CDR2 as SVGIG (reference sequence). This CDR3 comprises 13 residues.

This chain uses TRBV14 with TRBJ2-5; 8 positions agree with TRBD2. The CDR3 runs 15 residues. Germline assignment: CDR1 SGHDN and CDR2 FVKESK. The trim removed 6 bases at V and 4 bases at J, leaving 10 bases unmatched. The DNA for the CDR3 is TGTGCCAGCAGTCGCCGACTTAGCGGGGTAGAGACCCAGTACTTC. This codes for CASSRRLSGVETQYF.

The chain combines TRBV5-5 with TRBJ1-4; D remains unclear. Deletions cut 5 bases from V and 0 bases from J, with 8 bases between. Per the germline V gene, CDR1 is SGHKS and CDR2 is YYEKEE (reference sequence). The CDR3 covers 14 residues. DNA of the CDR3: TGTGCCAGCAGTCTGACAACAACTAATGAAAAACTGTTTTTT. This gives the protein CASSLTTTNEKLFF. Based on the CDR3 plus reference TRBV5-5 and TRBJ1-4, the full variable domain is DAGVTQSPTHLIKTRGQQVTLRCSPISGHKSVSWYQQVLGQGPQFIFQYYEKEERGRGNFPDRFSARQFPNYSSELNVNALLLGDSALYLCASSLTTTNEKLFFGSGTQLSVL.

This clone was counted only a few times. This chain uses TRBV18 with TRBJ2-7; TRBD1 agrees at 8 bases. With 3 bases clipped from V and 6 bases from J, the junction kept 4 bases outside the gene matches. This CDR3 region has 13 residues. CDR1 is KGHSH, CDR2 LQKENI, per germline. The CDR3 is CASSPDRVGEQYV. The CDR3 nucleotides read TGTGCCAGCTCACCGGACAGGGTGGGCGAGCAGTACGTC.

The table lists this clone with a few counts. The V gene is TRBV28, the J gene TRBJ2-7; 7 bases are a match to TRBD2. The CDR3 sequence is 15 residues long. Germline CDR1 and CDR2: MDHEN and SYDVKM. V lost 7 bases and J lost 11; bases outside the gene matches: 20. Here the CDR3 DNA reads TGTGCCAGCACCGTCGGGCGGGAGCGGCGCACTAGGGAGTACTTC. Translation gives CASTVGRERRTREYF.

The rearrangement links TRBV28 to TRBJ1-2, with D possibly matching TRBD1 (6 bases). Germline V gives CDR1 MDHEN, CDR2 SYDVKM. CDR3 length: 14 amino acids. The germline V and J ends were trimmed by 4 bases and 0 bases, with 9 bases remaining between them. CDR3 sequence (DNA): TGTGCCAGCAGTTACAGGGAAGCTAACTATGGCTACACCTTC. This translates into CASSYREANYGYTF.

This clone was observed a handful of times. The chain recombines TRBV5-1 with TRBJ2-1; 13 bases line up with TRBD2. The J segment lost 5 bases and the V segment lost 2 bases, leaving 10 bases of the junction unmatched. The CDR3 totals 18 residues. Germline lookup yields CDR1 SGHRS and CDR2 YFSETQ. This chain's CDR3 is CASSLQPRTSGRNNEQFF. DNA of the CDR3: TGCGCCAGCAGCTTACAACCGCGGACTAGCGGGAGAAACAATGAGCAGTTCTTC.

The chain combines TRBV29-1 with TRBJ2-3; no clear D gene. The CDR3 totals 11 residues. Trimming removed 8 bases at V and 8 bases at J, with 14 bases between. Germline loops: CDR1 SQVTM, CDR2 ANQGSEA. CDR3 region: CSPYSESTQYF. CDR3 sequence (DNA): TGCAGCCCCTACTCGGAGAGTACGCAGTATTTT.